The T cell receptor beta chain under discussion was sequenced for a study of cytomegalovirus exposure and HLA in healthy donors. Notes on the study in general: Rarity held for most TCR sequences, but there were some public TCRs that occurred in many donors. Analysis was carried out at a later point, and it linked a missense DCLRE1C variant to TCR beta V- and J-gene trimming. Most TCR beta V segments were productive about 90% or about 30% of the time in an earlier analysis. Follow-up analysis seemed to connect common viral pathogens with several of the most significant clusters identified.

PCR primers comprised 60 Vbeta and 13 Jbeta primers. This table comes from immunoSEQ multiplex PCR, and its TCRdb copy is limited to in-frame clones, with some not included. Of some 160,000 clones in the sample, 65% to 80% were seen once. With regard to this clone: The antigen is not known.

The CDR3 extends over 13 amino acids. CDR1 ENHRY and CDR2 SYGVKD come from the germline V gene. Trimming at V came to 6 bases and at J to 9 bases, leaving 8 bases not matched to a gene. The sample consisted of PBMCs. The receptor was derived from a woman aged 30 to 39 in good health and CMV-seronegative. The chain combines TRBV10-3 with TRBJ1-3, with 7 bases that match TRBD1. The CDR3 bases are TGTGCCATCAGGGGGACAGAGACCGGCACCATATATTTT. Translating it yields CAIRGTETGTIYF.